This T cell receptor beta chain was captured in a study of response to subunit inactivated influenza vaccine. Findings and caveats of the study: After each seasonal influenza vaccination, few new T cells are recruited, the authors suggested.

Trimming took off 5 bases at V and 3 bases at J, with 17 bases between the two ends. This CDR3 is 16 amino acids long. Germline-derived CDR1 and CDR2 are SGHNT and YENEEA. This clonotype was recorded a few times. Its antigen remains unidentified. TCRdb redid the calling of the RT-PCR reads with MiXCR, one entry per CDR3 protein. The table records some 600,000 distinct CDR3 sequences, around 15% of them present only once. The chain links TRBV11-3 to TRBJ2-4; weak D call: TRBD1 (6 bases). The origin of this receptor is a man over 45 who received an inactivated influenza vaccine. The starting material was PBMCs from blood, obtained around 14 days before vaccination. In DNA, the CDR3 is TGTGCCAGCAGCCGAGGGGGTACTACTCTCAAAAACATTCAGTACTTC. Encoded protein: CASSRGGTTLKNIQYF.